Detailed here is one TCR beta chain. The data were taken from a study of T cells after somatic rescue of genetic block. V was clipped by 5 bases and J by 7 bases, with 17 bases between them. Germline V gives CDR1 SNHLY, CDR2 FYNNEI. The length of the CDR3 is 14 residues. Clones were read by immunoSEQ multiplex PCR, and TCRdb kept only the in-frame ones, dropping some. The sample yields approximately 70,000 clones, approximately 91% seen once. The gene calls are TRBV2 and TRBJ1-2, with a possible D match to TRBD1 (6 bases). What was sequenced was peripheral blood mononuclear cells (PBMCs). The receptor was isolated from a man between 25 and 39 years old. CDR3 DNA: TGTGCCAGCAGTCCCGGGACATACGGGATTGGCTACACCTTC. Its translation is CASSPGTYGIGYTF. Combining the CDR3 with reference TRBV2 and TRBJ1-2 gives the whole variable domain EPEVTQTPSHQVTQMGQEVILRCVPISNHLYFYWYRQILGQKVEFLVSFYNNEISEKSEIFDDQFSVERPDGSNFTLKIRSTKLEDSAMYFCASSPGTYGIGYTFGSGTRLTVV.